This TCR beta chain was identified during a study of blood T cell repertoires in COVID-19. Study information: From T cells, B-cell-depleted T cells, or PBMCs came the material, which was cDNA or gDNA.

This CDR3 has 18 amino acids. V lost 3 bases and J lost 0, with 21 bases in between. CDR1 and CDR2 from the germline V gene are SGHRS and YFSETQ. Under the authors' procedure: Estimation of nucleated cell counts relied on the amplification of reference gene primers. Method: immunoSEQ multiplex PCR; TCRdb's copy keeps in-frame clones and lacks some. V, J and clone size were drawn from that table, and D and trimming were deduced from the DNA. Among about 200,000 clones, about 79% were seen once, and the ten largest hold roughly 13%. The receptor's source is a human donor in a cohort sampled during active COVID-19. Specimen: peripheral blood. The V call is TRBV5-1, the J call TRBJ2-5; possible D gene TRBD2, 6 bases. The CDR3 loop reads CASSSATRRGDYQETQYF. The DNA for the CDR3 is TGCGCCAGCAGCTCCGCGACTAGGCGGGGCGATTACCAAGAGACCCAGTACTTC.